Below, 6 T cell receptor beta chains from the same sample are listed, as sequenced in a study of T cells in Graves' hyperthyroidism and ophthalmopathy. Amplified TCR beta CDR3 regions came from RNA transcripts. Using the HTBI primer set, a first-round RT-PCR was run on the TCR CDR3. One entry per CDR3 protein results from TCRdb running MiXCR on the multiplex PCR reads. The data show some 510,000 distinct CDR3 sequences, around 21% seen once. Sequences were obtained from blood. These receptors originate from a man younger than 30 with Graves' hyperthyroidism.

Many counts were recorded for this clonotype. V usage is TRBV12-3 or TRBV12-4 and J usage is TRBJ2-7, with TRBD1 matching 8 bases. This CDR3 has 13 amino acids. The V and J ends lost 5 bases and 5 bases, in that order; junction bases with no gene match: 5. The CDR3: CASSRDRRNEQYF. As DNA, the CDR3 is TGTGCCAGCAGTCGGGACAGGAGAAACGAGCAGTACTTC.

The sample holds many counts of this clonotype. This sequence joins TRBV7-6 and TRBJ2-2; TRBD1 matches at 8 bases. Losses at the gene ends were 3 bases for V and 7 bases for J; bases not matched to a gene: 10. This CDR3 has 16 amino acids. Looked up from germline, CDR1 is SGHVS and CDR2 is FNYEAQ. CDR3 in DNA: TGTGCCAGCAGCTTGGGATCCGGGACAGGTAGCGGGGAGCTGTTTTTT. Residues: CASSLGSGTGSGELFF.

The chain couples TRBV28 to TRBJ2-5; D might be TRBD2 (10 bases). The CDR3 covers 18 residues. V shed 6 bases and J shed 5 bases, with 28 bases lying between them. Germline values: CDR1 MDHEN, CDR2 SYDVKM. The CDR3 DNA sequence: TGTGCCAGCAGGACGGGACAGGGAAGCGGGAGGGCCTTTGAGACCCAGTACTTC. This translates into CASRTGQGSGRAFETQYF.

This clonotype was found many times. The DNA of the CDR3 is TGTGCCAGCAGTGGATCAGGGCTCTATGGCTACACCTTC. The encoded protein is CASSGSGLYGYTF. The rearrangement links TRBV6-1 to TRBJ1-2, with a tentative D call TRBD1 (5 bases). The CDR3 extends over 13 amino acids. Between the trimmed V and J ends, which lost 4 bases and 4 bases, there was a span of 10 bases. The germline gives CDR1 MNHNS, CDR2 SASEGT.

V is TRBV28 and J is TRBJ2-7; D may be TRBD1 or TRBD2 (5 bases each). CDR1 and CDR2 from the germline V gene are MDHEN and SYDVKM. The ends were cut back, 6 bases at V and 6 bases at J, with 15 bases in the middle. The CDR3 totals 13 residues. In DNA, the CDR3 is TGTGCCAGCAGCTCAGGGAGAGCCCTCGAGCAGTACTTC. It specifies CASSSGRALEQYF.

Many counts were recorded for this clonotype. The V and J genes are TRBV4-1 and TRBJ2-5; 9 bases agree with TRBD1. This CDR3 contains 15 residues. V trimming: 3 bases; J trimming: 5 bases; junction bases outside the gene matches: 7. The V gene's germline CDR1 is MGHRA and CDR2 YSYEKL. CDR3 residues: CASSHEQGAGETQYF. The CDR3 nucleotides are TGCGCCAGCAGCCACGAACAGGGGGCCGGGGAGACCCAGTACTTC.